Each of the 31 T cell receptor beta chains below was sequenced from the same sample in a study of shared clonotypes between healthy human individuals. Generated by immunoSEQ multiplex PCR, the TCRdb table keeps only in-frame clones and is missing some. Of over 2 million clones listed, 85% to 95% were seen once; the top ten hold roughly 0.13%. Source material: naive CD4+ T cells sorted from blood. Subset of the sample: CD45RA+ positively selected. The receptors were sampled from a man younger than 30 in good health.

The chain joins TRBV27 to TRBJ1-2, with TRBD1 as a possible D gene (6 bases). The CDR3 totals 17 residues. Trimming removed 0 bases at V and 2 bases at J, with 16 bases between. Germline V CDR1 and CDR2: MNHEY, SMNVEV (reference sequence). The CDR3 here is CASSLSRPITGNYGYTF. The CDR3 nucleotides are TGTGCCAGCAGTTTATCGCGACCAATTACAGGGAACTATGGCTACACCTTC.

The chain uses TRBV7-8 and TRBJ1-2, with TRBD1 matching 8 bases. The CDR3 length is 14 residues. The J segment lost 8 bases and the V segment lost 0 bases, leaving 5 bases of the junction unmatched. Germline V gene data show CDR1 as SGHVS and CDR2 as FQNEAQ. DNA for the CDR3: TGTGCCAGCAGCTTAGCGCAGGGGGCGGGAGGCTACACCTTC. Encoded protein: CASSLAQGAGGYTF.

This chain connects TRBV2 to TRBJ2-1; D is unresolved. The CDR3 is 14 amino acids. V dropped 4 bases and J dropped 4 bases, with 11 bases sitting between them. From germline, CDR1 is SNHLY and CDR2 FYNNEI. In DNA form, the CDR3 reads TGTGCCAGCAGTGCCCAGCCCGAATACAATGAGCAGTTCTTC. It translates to CASSAQPEYNEQFF.

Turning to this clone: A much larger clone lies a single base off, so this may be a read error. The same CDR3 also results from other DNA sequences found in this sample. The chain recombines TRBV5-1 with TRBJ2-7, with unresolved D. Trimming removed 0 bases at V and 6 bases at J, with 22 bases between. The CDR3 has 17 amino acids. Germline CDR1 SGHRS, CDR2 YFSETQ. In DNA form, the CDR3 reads TGCGCCAGCAGCTTGGCGGTTACGGCTAGTACGAACCTCGAGCAGTACTTC. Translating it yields CASSLAVTASTNLEQYF.

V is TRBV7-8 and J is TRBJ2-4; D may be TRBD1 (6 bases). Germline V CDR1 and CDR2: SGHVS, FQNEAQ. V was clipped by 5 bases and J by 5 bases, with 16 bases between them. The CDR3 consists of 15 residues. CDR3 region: CASSPLGGMENIQYF. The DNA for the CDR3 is TGTGCCAGCAGCCCTCTTGGGGGCATGGAAAACATTCAGTACTTC.

The CDR3 loop reads CASSSVSRPRAAPYEQYF. For the CDR3, the DNA is TGTGCCAGCAGCTCGGTTAGCCGACCTCGAGCAGCGCCCTACGAGCAGTACTTC. The chain joins TRBV11-2 to TRBJ2-7; D not certain. Germline V gene lookup returns CDR1 SGHAT and CDR2 FQNNGV. V was clipped by 4 bases and J by 2 bases, with 24 bases between them. This CDR3 comprises 18 residues. Full variable domain (rest looked up from reference TRBV11-2 and TRBJ2-7): EAGVAQSPRYKIIEKRQSVAFWCNPISGHATLYWYQQILGQGPKLLIQFQNNGVVDDSQLPKDRFSAERLKGVDSTLKIQPAKLEDSAVYLCASSSVSRPRAAPYEQYFGPGTRLTVT.

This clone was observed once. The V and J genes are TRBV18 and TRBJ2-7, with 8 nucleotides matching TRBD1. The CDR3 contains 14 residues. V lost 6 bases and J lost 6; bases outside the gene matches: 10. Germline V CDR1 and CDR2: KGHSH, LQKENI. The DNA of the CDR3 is TGTGCCAGCTCCTCGACAGGGGACGCGGCCGAGCAGTACTTC. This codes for CASSSTGDAAEQYF.

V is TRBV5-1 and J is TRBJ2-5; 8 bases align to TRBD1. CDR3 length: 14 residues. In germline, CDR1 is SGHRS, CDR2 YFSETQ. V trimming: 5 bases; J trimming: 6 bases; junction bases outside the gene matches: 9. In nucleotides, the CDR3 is TGCGCCAGCAGGGACAGGGAGGCGGGAAAGACCCAGTACTTC. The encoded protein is CASRDREAGKTQYF. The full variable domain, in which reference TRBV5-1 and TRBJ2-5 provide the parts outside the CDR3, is KAGVTQTPRYLIKTRGQQVTLSCSPISGHRSVSWYQQTPGQGLQFLFEYFSETQRNKGNFPGRFSGRQFSNSRSEMNVSTLELGDSALYLCASRDREAGKTQYFGPGTRLLVL.

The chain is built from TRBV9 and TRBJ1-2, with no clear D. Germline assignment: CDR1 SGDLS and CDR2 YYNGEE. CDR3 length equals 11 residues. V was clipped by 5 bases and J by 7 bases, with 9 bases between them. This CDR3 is CASRGLSGYTF. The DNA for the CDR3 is TGTGCCAGCAGAGGGTTAAGTGGCTACACCTTC.

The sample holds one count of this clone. This CDR3 is CATSRDPWTETQYF. The DNA for the CDR3 is TGTGCCACCAGCAGAGATCCGTGGACGGAGACCCAGTACTTC. The V and J genes are TRBV15 and TRBJ2-5; D ambiguous. The CDR3 totals 14 residues. CDR1 and CDR2 (germline): LNHNV, YYDKDF (reference sequence). Between the trimmed V and J ends, which lost 0 bases and 5 bases, there was a span of 10 bases.

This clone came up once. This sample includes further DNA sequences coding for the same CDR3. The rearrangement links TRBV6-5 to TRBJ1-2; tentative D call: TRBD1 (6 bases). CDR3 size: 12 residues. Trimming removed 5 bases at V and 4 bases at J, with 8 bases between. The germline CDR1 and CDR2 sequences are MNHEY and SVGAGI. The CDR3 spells CASSPTGYGYTF. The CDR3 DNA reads TGTGCCAGCAGTCCGACAGGCTATGGCTACACCTTC.

The CDR3 DNA sequence: TGCGCCAGCAGCCGAGAGGACAGGAGCACAGATACGCAGTATTTT. Residues: CASSREDRSTDTQYF. The J gene is TRBJ2-3, the V gene TRBV4-1; 7 bases fit TRBD1. After removal of 4 bases from V and 0 bases from J, the junction contained 4 bases not matched to a gene. The germline V gene encodes CDR1 MGHRA and CDR2 YSYEKL. There are 15 residues in the CDR3.

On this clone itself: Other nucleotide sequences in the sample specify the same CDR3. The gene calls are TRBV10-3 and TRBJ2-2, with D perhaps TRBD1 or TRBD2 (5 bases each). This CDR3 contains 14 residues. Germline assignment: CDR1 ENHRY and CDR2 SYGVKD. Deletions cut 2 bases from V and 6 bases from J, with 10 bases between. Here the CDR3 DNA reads TGTGCCATCAGTGAGAGTGGGGGACCCGGGGAGCTGTTTTTT. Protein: CAISESGGPGELFF.

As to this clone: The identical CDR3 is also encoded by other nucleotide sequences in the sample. CDR3 protein: CASSYSGSGIGETQYF. For the CDR3, the DNA is TGTGCCAGCAGTTACTCGGGTAGCGGGATTGGGGAGACCCAGTACTTC. The chain has TRBV6-5 and TRBJ2-5, with 8 nucleotides matching TRBD2. Germline V gives CDR1 MNHEY, CDR2 SVGAGI. The CDR3 loop spans 16 amino acids. The V gene end was trimmed by 0 bases and the J gene end by 5 bases; junction bases not matched to a gene: 8.

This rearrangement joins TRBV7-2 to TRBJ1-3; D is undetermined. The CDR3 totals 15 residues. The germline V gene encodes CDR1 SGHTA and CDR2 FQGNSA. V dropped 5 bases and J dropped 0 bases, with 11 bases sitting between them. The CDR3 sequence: CASSTNRISGNTIYF. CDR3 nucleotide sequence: TGTGCCAGCAGCACTAACAGAATCTCTGGAAACACCATATATTTT.

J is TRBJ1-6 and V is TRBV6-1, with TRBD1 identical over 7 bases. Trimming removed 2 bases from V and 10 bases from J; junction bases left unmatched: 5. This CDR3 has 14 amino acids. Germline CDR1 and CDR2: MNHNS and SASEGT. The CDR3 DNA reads TGTGCCAGCAGTGAACTAGACAGGGAATCACCCCTCCACTTT. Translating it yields CASSELDRESPLHF.

The CDR3 spells CASSRTSGYEQYF. CDR3 coding DNA: TGTGCCAGCAGCCGGACTAGCGGCTACGAGCAGTACTTC. The chain is built from TRBV5-8 and TRBJ2-7; 10 bases fit TRBD2. The germline gives CDR1 SGHTS, CDR2 YDEGEE. J was trimmed by 3 bases and V by 4 bases; bases with no gene match: 1. This CDR3 region has 13 residues.

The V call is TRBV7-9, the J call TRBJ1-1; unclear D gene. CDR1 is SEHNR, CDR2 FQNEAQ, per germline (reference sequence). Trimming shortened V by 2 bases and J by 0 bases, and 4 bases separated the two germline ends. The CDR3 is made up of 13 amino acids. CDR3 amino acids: CASSLPVNTEAFF. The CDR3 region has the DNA TGTGCCAGCAGCTTACCCGTGAACACTGAAGCTTTCTTT.

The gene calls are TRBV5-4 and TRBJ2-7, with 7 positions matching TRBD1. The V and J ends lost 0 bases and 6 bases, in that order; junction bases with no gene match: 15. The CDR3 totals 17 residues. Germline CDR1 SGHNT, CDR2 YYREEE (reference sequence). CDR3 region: CASSLAGLQASGGEQYF. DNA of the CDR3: TGTGCCAGCAGCTTGGCGGGCCTCCAGGCTTCAGGGGGCGAGCAGTACTTC.

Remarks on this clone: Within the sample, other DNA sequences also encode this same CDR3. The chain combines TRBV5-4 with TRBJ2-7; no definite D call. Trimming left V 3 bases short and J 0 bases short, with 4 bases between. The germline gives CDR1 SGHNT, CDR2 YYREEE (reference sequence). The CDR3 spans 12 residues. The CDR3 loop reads CASSYLSYEQYF. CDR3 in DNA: TGTGCCAGCAGCTACCTCTCCTACGAGCAGTACTTC. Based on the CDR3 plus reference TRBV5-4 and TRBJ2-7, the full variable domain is ETGVTQSPTHLIKTRGQQVTLRCSSQSGHNTVSWYQQALGQGPQFIFQYYREEENGRGNFPPRFSGLQFPNYSSELNVNALELDDSALYLCASSYLSYEQYFGPGTRLTVT.

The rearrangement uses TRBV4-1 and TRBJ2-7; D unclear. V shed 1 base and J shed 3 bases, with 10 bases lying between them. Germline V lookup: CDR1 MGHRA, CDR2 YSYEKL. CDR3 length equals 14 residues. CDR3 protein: CASSQAPLVYEQYF. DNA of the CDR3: TGCGCCAGCAGCCAAGCCCCCTTAGTCTACGAGCAGTACTTC.

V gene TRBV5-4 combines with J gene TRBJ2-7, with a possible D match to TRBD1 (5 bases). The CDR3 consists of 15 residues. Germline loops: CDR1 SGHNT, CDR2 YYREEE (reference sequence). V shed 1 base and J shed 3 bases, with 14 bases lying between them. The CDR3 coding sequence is TGTGCCAGCAGCTTGCCAGGGTCCCAGTTCTACGAGCAGTACTTC. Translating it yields CASSLPGSQFYEQYF. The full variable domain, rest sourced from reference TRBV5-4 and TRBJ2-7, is ETGVTQSPTHLIKTRGQQVTLRCSSQSGHNTVSWYQQALGQGPQFIFQYYREEENGRGNFPPRFSGLQFPNYSSELNVNALELDDSALYLCASSLPGSQFYEQYFGPGTRLTVT.

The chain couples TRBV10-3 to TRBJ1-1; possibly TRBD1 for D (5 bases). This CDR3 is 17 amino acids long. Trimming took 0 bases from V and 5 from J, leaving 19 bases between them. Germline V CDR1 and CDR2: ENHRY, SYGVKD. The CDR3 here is CAISESDRGVTSTEAFF. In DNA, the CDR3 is TGTGCCATCAGTGAGTCGGATAGGGGTGTCACCTCGACTGAAGCTTTCTTT.

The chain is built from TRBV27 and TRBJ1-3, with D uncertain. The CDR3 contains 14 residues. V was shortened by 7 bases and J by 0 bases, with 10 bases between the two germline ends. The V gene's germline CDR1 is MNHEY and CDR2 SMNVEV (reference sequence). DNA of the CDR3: TGTGCCAGCACCATGGTGATCTCTGGAAACACCATATATTTT. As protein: CASTMVISGNTIYF.

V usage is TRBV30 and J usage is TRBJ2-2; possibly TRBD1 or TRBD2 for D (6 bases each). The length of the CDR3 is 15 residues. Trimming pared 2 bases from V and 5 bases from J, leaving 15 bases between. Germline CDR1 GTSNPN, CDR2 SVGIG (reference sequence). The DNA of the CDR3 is TGTGCCTGGAGTAGGGGGGCTTTAGGAACCGGGGAGCTGTTTTTT. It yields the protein CAWSRGALGTGELFF.

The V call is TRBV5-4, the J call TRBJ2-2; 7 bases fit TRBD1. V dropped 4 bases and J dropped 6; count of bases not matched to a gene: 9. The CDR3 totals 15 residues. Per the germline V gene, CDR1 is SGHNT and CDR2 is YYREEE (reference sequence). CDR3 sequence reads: CASSLGQPNAGELFF. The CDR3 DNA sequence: TGTGCCAGCAGCCTGGGACAGCCCAACGCCGGGGAGCTGTTTTTT.

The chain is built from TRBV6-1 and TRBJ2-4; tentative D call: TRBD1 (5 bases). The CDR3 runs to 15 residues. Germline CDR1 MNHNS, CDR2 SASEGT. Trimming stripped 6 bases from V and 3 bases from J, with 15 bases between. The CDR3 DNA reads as TGTGCCAGCAGCTCAACGGACATAGACAAAAACATTCAGTACTTC. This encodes CASSSTDIDKNIQYF.

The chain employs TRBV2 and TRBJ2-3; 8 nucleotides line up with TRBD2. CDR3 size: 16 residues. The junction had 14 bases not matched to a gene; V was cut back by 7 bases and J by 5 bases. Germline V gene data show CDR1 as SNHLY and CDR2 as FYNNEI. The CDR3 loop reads CASTKVGAGEVDTQYF. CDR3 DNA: TGTGCCAGCACCAAAGTCGGAGCGGGAGAGGTAGATACGCAGTATTTT.

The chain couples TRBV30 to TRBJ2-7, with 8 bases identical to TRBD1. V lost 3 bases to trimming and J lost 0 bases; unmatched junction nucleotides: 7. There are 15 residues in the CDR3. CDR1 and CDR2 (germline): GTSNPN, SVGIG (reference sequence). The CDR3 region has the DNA TGTGCCTGGAGACAATCCGGGACAGGCTCCTACGAGCAGTACTTC. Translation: CAWRQSGTGSYEQYF.

The CDR3 protein is CASRRDRGWDTEAFF. The CDR3 region has the DNA TGTGCCAGCAGAAGGGACAGGGGTTGGGACACTGAAGCTTTCTTT. J is TRBJ1-1 and V is TRBV6-5; TRBD1 matches at 10 bases. Germline CDR1 is MNHEY and CDR2 is SVGAGI. V shed 6 bases, J shed 3 bases, and the junction held 7 bases outside the gene matches. This CDR3 contains 15 residues.

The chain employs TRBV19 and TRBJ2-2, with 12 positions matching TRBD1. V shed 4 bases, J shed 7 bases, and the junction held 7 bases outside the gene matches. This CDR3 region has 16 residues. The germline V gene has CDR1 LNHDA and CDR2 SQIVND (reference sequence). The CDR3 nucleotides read TGTGCCAGTAGTACCCCGGGACAGGGGGCCGTCGGGGAGCTGTTTTTT. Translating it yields CASSTPGQGAVGELFF.